Presented here are 5 T cell receptor beta chains from one specimen sequenced in a study of T cells in Graves' hyperthyroidism and ophthalmopathy. RNA transcripts yielded amplified TCR beta CDR3 regions. Carried out on the TCR CDR3, a first-round RT-PCR used the HTBI primer set. TCRdb reprocessed the multiplex PCR reads via MiXCR and lists one record per CDR3 protein. There are roughly 240,000 distinct CDR3 sequences in the sample; approximately 23% occur only once, and about a third lies in the top ten. Sequenced material: blood. Source of these receptors: a woman in her 40s with Graves' ophthalmopathy.

The chain uses TRBV19 and TRBJ1-1, with D tentatively TRBD1 (6 bases). The CDR3 contains 14 residues. CDR1 is LNHDA and CDR2 is SQIVND in the germline V gene (reference sequence). V was pared by 3 bases and J by 5 bases, with 13 bases between. The CDR3 loop is CASSIPDRSTEAFF. CDR3 DNA sequence: TGTGCCAGTAGTATCCCCGACAGGTCAACTGAAGCTTTCTTT.

This clonotype was detected many times. The V and J genes are TRBV5-1 and TRBJ2-7; TRBD1 matches 9 bases. The J segment lost 3 bases and the V segment lost 0 bases, leaving 4 bases of the junction unmatched. This CDR3 contains 15 residues. The germline gives CDR1 SGHRS, CDR2 YFSETQ. The CDR3 spells CASSLGTGGLYEQYF. The CDR3 DNA reads TGCGCCAGCAGCTTGGGAACAGGGGGCCTCTACGAGCAGTACTTC.

This sequence joins TRBV6-1 and TRBJ1-2, with a weak D call TRBD1 (6 bases). Trimming took 10 bases from V and 7 from J, leaving 19 bases between them. Germline V lookup: CDR1 MNHNS, CDR2 SASEGT. CDR3 length: 13 amino acids. The CDR3 spells CATYREYIGGYTF. The CDR3 DNA reads TGTGCCACCTACAGGGAGTATATCGGTGGCTACACCTTC.

This clonotype was recorded many times. The rearrangement uses TRBV6-1 and TRBJ1-1; perhaps TRBD1 as D (6 bases). The length of the CDR3 is 14 residues. Germline V gene data show CDR1 as MNHNS and CDR2 as SASEGT. V was pared by 6 bases and J by 3 bases, with 14 bases between. DNA of the CDR3: TGTGCCAGCAGAGACAGGCCCTTGGACACTGAAGCTTTCTTT. As protein: CASRDRPLDTEAFF.

This clonotype was seen ten or more times. The J gene is TRBJ2-5, the V gene TRBV20-1; the D gene is possibly TRBD1 (6 bases). Germline assignment: CDR1 DFQATT and CDR2 SNEGSKA (reference sequence). The CDR3 sequence is 14 residues long. V was clipped by 4 bases and J by 3 bases, with 15 bases between them. The CDR3 loop reads CSATRGPFEETQYF. As DNA, the CDR3 is TGCAGTGCTACCAGGGGACCGTTTGAAGAGACCCAGTACTTC.